Listed below are T cell receptor beta chains from one sample, sequenced in a study of tumor and adjacent non-tumor tissue in lung cancer. TCRdb itself ran the multiplex PCR reads through MiXCR, one entry per CDR3 protein. Of 76,000 or so distinct CDR3 sequences listed, 55% to 70% are singletons. Material: lung tumor tissue. The source is a woman aged 70-85 years with non-small cell lung cancer. Both conserved end residues are trimmed from each CDR3. The order of the fields is V gene, clone size, J gene, D gene, CDR3 protein. The D gene is left open where the match is weak. Size values are once, few and many counts, or a class for expanded clones, and some rows have none.

V: TRBV6-6
size: NA
J: TRBJ2-7
D: NA
CDR3: ASSPQRDGYGQY

V: TRBV29-1
size: NA
J: TRBJ2-2
D: TRBD2
CDR3: SAMTSAGELF

V: TRBV4-2
size: many
J: TRBJ2-7
D: TRBD2
CDR3: ASSQDSSGRAYKQY

V: TRBV29-1
size: once
J: TRBJ2-5
D: TRBD1
CDR3: SARGTGEYQETLY

V: TRBV6-5
size: NA
J: TRBJ2-7
D: NA
CDR3: PSRASGWYTGSYEQY

V: TRBV6-6
size: NA
J: TRBJ2-3
D: NA
CDR3: ASVSWDTDTQY

V: TRBV10-3
size: many
J: TRBJ2-5
D: NA
CDR3: AISPQGEETQY

V: TRBV6-1
size: many
J: TRBJ1-2
D: NA
CDR3: ASSVGVGTYGHT

V: TRBV5-4
size: NA
J: TRBJ2-1
D: NA
CDR3: ASSPSSGSNLGNEQS

V: TRBV12-3/TRBV12-4
size: once
J: TRBJ2-1
D: TRBD1
CDR3: ACSLALGQGEYNEQF